The T cell receptor beta chain described here comes from a study of cytomegalovirus exposure and HLA in healthy donors. Study conclusions and caveats: It was about 150 TCR beta chains that were listed as cytomegalovirus-associated. Diagnosis of cytomegalovirus status made by the classifier reportedly showed high specificity and sensitivity. An observed cluster of highly shared sequence variants was recorded as a likely sequencing artifact. Common viral pathogens seemed to be connected with several of the most significant clusters, according to a later analysis.

V trimming: 3 bases; J trimming: 4 bases; junction bases outside the gene matches: 8. The CDR3 is 16 residues long. In germline, CDR1 is SGHTA, CDR2 FQGNSA. Of note for this clone: Its antigen remains unidentified.

The PCR employed 60 Vbeta primers together with 13 Jbeta primers. Data came from immunoSEQ multiplex PCR; TCRdb stores just in-frame clones and leaves some out. This table has around 190,000 clones, less than 85% appearing once. Sample: PBMCs. V usage is TRBV7-2 and J usage is TRBJ2-7; 11 bases agree with TRBD1. This TCR came from a man under 40 in good health and CMV-seropositive. Here the CDR3 reads CASSFSSGTGGYEQYF. The CDR3 DNA is TGTGCCAGCAGCTTTTCTTCCGGGACAGGGGGGTACGAGCAGTACTTC. The variable domain in full, with the rest retrieved from reference TRBV7-2 and TRBJ2-7, is GAGVSQSPSNKVTEKGKDVELRCDPISGHTALYWYRQSLGQGLEFLIYFQGNSAPDKSGLPSDRFSAERTGGSVSTLTIQRTQQEDSAVYLCASSFSSGTGGYEQYFGPGTRLTVT.